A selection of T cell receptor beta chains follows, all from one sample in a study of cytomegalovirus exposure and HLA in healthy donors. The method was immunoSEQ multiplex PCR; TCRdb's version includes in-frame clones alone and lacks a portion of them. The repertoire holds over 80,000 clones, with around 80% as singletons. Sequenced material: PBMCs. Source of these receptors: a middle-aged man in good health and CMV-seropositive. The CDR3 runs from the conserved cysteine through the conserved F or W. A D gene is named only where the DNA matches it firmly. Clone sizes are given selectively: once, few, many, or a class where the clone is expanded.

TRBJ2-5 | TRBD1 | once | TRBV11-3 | TGTGCCAGCAGCTCCGGACAGGGTATGAAGACCCAGTACTTC | CASSSGQGMKTQYF
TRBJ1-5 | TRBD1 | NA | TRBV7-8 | TGTGCCAGCAGCCGGGACAGGGTAGATCAGCCCCAGCATTTT | CASSRDRVDQPQHF
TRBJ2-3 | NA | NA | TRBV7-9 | TGTGCCAGCAGCCCCGGCTGGGGCAGGTCGGTAGATACGCAGTATTTT | CASSPGWGRSVDTQYF
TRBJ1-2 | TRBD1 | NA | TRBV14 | TGTGCCAGCAGCCTCCGCCAGACAGGGGCCAACTATGGCTACACCTTC | CASSLRQTGANYGYTF
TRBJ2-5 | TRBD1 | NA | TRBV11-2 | TGTGCCAGCAGCAAACAGGGGGAAGAGACCCAGTACTTC | CASSKQGEETQYF
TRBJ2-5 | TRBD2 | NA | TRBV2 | TGTGCCAGCAATCCGGGACTAGCGGGAGAGACCCAGTACTTC | CASNPGLAGETQYF
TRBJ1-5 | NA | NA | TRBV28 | TGTGCCAGCAGTTTACAAAATCAGCCCCAGCATTTT | CASSLQNQPQHF
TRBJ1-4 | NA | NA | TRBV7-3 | TGTGCCAGCAGCTTAAGAGCAGGGACTAATGAAAAACTGTTTTTT | CASSLRAGTNEKLFF
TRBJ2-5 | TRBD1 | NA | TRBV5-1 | TGCGCCAGCAGCCTACTCGGGACAGCCGGGGAGACCCAGTACTTC | CASSLLGTAGETQYF
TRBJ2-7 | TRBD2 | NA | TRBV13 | TGTGCCAGCAGCTTAGGCCCGGGACTAGCGGTTTTTTACGAGCAGTACTTC | CASSLGPGLAVFYEQYF
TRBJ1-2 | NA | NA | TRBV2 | TGTGCCAGCAGCCTCTCTCCACTTGGCTACACCTTC | CASSLSPLGYTF
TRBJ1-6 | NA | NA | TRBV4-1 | TGCGCCAGCAGCGCCCGGGGTGGGAGCTCCTATAATTCACCCCTCCACTTT | CASSARGGSSYNSPLHF
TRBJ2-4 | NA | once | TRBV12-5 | TGTGCTAGTGGTTTTGGGGGGACCAAAAACATTCAGTACTTC | CASGFGGTKNIQYF
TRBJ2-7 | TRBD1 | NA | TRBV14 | TGTGCCAGCGCTCGGACAGGGGGCTCCTACGAGCAGTACTTC | CASARTGGSYEQYF
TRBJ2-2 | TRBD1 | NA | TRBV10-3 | TGTGCCATCAGTGAGGGTCATCGGGACAGGGGGGGACCCGGGGAGCTGTTTTTT | CAISEGHRDRGGPGELFF
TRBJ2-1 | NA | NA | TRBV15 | TGTGCCACCAGCAGAGATCCAAGCTCGGTGTTTGAGCAGTTCTTC | CATSRDPSSVFEQFF
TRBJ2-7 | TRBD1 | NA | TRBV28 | TGTGCCAGCAGTTTTAGGGACAGAGCCTACGAGCAGTACTTC | CASSFRDRAYEQYF
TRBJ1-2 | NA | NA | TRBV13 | TGTGCCAGCAGCTTCCGGACAAGAACCCTCTATGGCTACACCTTC | CASSFRTRTLYGYTF
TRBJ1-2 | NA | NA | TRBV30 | TGTGCCTGGAGTGGAGGGGAGGGTGGCTACACCTTC | CAWSGGEGGYTF
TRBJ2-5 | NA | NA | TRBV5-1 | TGCGCCAGCGGAGGGACGGGTCAAGAGACCCAGTACTTC | CASGGTGQETQYF
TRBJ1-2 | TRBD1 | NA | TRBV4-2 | TGTGCCAGCAGCCAAGGGACAGGTACCAGGCGTGGCTACACCTTC | CASSQGTGTRRGYTF
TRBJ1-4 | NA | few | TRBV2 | TGTGCCAGCAGTATGGGCCGGGGGAGCGAAAAACTGTTTTTT | CASSMGRGSEKLFF